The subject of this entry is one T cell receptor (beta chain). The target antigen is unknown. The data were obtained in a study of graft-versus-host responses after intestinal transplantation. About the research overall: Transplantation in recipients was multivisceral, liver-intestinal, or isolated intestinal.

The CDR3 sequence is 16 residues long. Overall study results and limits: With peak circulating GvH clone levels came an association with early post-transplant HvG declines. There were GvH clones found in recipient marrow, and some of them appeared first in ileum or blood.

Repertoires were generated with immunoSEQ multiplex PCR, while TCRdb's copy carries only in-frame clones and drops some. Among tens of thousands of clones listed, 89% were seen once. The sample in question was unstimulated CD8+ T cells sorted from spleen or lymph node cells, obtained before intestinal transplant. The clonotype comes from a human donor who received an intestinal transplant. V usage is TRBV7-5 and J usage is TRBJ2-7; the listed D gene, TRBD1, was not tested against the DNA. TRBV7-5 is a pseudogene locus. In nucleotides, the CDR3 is TGTGCCAGAAGCTTAGACAAAGGGGCCAGAGTAGACGAGCAGTACTTC. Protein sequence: CARSLDKGARVDEQYF.